What follows describes a single TCR beta chain. If patients had autoimmune disease history or systemic immunosuppression, they were excluded. Blood sampling was done at baseline, cycle 4 day 1, and cycle 7 day 1. Profiled with immunoSEQ multiplex PCR; TCRdb holds only in-frame clones, not every one. The sample has 50,000 to 65,000 clones, 65% to 85% seen once; the top ten hold around 1%. The CDR3 contains 15 residues. The data belong to a study of OX40 agonist ivuxolimab in advanced cancers. Study information: Patients undergoing dose escalation presented with hepatocellular carcinoma, melanoma, renal cell or head and neck cancer.

This material consisted of CD4+ or CD8+ T cells sorted from blood, taken in a trial of the OX40 agonist ivuxolimab. This TCR was recovered from an adult with an advanced solid tumor such as melanoma, head and neck, liver or kidney cancer. This sequence joins TRBV12-1 and TRBJ1-5; the table's D call TRBD1 went unverified against the DNA. TRBV12-1 is flagged as a pseudogene. Here the CDR3 reads CASSAWGTDNQPQHF. Written as DNA, the CDR3 is TGTGCCAGCAGCGCCTGGGGGACAGACAATCAGCCCCAGCATTTT.